This T cell receptor (beta chain) was profiled in a study of T cells in Graves' hyperthyroidism and ophthalmopathy. General study points: Appearing also in blood were most of the thyroid clonotypes expanded above 0.001. Ophthalmopathy was predicted by the model a median of approximately 6 months ahead of onset.

This clonotype appeared a few times. Its antigen is undetermined. The investigators amplified TCR beta CDR3 regions from RNA transcripts. HTBI primers were used for first-round RT-PCR of the TCR CDR3. TCRdb used MiXCR to reprocess the multiplex PCR reads, holding one entry per CDR3 protein. The sample has about 400,000 distinct CDR3 sequences, around 15% seen once; the top ten hold roughly 20%. In germline, CDR1 is SQVTM, CDR2 ANQGSEA. The CDR3 runs 14 residues. The V and J ends lost 4 bases and 1 base respectively, with 12 bases between them. The chain links TRBV29-1 to TRBJ2-3; no clear D gene. The sample was blood. This receptor was taken from a woman aged 60-75 years with Graves' ophthalmopathy. The CDR3 region has the DNA TGCAGCGTTGTACCCCCTCGTGGCACAGATACGCAGTATTTT. As protein: CSVVPPRGTDTQYF.